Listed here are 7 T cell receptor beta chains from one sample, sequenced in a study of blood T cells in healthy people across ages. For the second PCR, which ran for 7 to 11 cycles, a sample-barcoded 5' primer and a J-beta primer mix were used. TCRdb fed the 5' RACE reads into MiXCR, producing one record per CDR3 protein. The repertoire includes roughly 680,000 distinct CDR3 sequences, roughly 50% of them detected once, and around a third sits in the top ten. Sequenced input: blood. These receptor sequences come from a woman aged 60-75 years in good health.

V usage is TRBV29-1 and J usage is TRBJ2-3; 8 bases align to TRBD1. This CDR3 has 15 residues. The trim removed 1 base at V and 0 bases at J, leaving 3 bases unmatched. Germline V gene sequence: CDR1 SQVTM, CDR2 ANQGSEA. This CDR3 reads CSVEVRGPSTDTQYF. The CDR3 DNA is TGCAGCGTTGAAGTCAGGGGGCCTAGCACAGATACGCAGTATTTT.

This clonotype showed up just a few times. The CDR3 reads CASSFLAIGYNEQFF. Here the CDR3 DNA reads TGCGCCAGCAGCTTCCTAGCGATAGGCTACAATGAGCAGTTCTTC. The chain employs TRBV4-1 and TRBJ2-1; a possible D gene is TRBD2 (6 bases). Germline CDR1 MGHRA, CDR2 YSYEKL. Trimming stripped 5 bases from V and 3 bases from J, with 14 bases between. This CDR3 contains 15 residues.

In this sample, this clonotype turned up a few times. The DNA for the CDR3 is TGTGCCAGCAGCTTTCCGGGACTAGCGGGAGGGGCGCAGTTCTTC. The encoded protein is CASSFPGLAGGAQFF. This chain links TRBV5-6 with TRBJ2-1; 16 bases are a match to TRBD2. This CDR3 is 15 amino acids long. The ends lost 2 bases at V and 12 bases at J; junction bases unmatched: 5. The germline gives CDR1 SGHDT, CDR2 YYEEEE.

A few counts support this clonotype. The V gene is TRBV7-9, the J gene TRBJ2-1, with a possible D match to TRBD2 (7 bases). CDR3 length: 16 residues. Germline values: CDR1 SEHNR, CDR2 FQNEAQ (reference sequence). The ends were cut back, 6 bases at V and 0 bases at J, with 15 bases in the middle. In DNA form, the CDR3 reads TGTGCCAGCAGGGGGGGGGCGGGGAGCTCCTACAATGAGCAGTTCTTC. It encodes CASRGGAGSSYNEQFF.

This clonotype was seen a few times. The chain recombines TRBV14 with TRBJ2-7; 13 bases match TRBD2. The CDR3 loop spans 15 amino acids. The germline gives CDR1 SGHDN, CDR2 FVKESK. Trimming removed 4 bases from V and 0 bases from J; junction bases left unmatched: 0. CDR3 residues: CASSRTSGGSYEQYF. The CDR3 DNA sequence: TGTGCCAGCAGCCGGACTAGCGGGGGCTCCTACGAGCAGTACTTC.

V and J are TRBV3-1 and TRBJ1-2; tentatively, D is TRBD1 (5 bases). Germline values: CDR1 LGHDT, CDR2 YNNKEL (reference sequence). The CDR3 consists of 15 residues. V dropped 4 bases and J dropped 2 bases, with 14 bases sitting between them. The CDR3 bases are TGTGCCAGCAGCCCCTTAGACAGCAGCAACTATGGCTACACCTTC. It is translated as CASSPLDSSNYGYTF. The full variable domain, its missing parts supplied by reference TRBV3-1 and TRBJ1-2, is DTAVSQTPKYLVTQMGNDKSIKCEQNLGHDTMYWYKQDSKKFLKIMFSYNNKELIINETVPNRFSPKSPDKAHLNLHINSLELGDSAVYFCASSPLDSSNYGYTFGSGTRLTVV.

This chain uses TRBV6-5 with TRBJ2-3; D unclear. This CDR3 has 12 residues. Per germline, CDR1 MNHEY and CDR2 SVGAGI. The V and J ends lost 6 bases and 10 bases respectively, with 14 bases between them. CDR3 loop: CASRNPSYAQYF. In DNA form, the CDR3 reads TGTGCCAGCAGGAATCCTAGTTATGCGCAGTATTTT.